This TCR beta chain was sequenced during a study of blood T cell repertoires in COVID-19. The overall study: Sites in the United States, Italy and Spain provided acute and convalescent COVID-19 samples. PBMCs, B-cell-depleted T cells, or T cells provided the cDNA or gDNA that made up the material.

About this clone itself: This specimen includes other DNA sequences encoding the same CDR3.

As handled by the study authors: Reference gene primer amplification gave nucleated cell count estimates. Repertoires were generated with immunoSEQ multiplex PCR, while TCRdb's copy carries only in-frame clones and drops some. The V and J calls and clone size come from that table; D and trimming were worked out from the DNA. The sample consists of about 250,000 clones, 70% to 90% of them appearing once. CDR3 length: 15 residues. Germline V CDR1 and CDR2: SGHTA, FQGNSA. J lost 3 bases, V lost 1 base, and 0 bases had no gene match. The origin of this receptor is a woman aged 35 to 49 who had recovered from COVID-19. The J gene is TRBJ2-3, the V gene TRBV7-2; 11 bases fit TRBD2. Specimen: peripheral blood. The CDR3 DNA reads as TGTGCCAGCAGCTTAGGACTAGCGGGAACAGATACGCAGTATTTT. Translation gives CASSLGLAGTDTQYF.